These 16 T cell receptor beta chains share one sample of origin, sequenced in a study of CD8+CD57+ T cells in acquired aplastic anemia (dated by TCRdb to 2016 to 2018). TCRdb names Illumina HiSeq 2000 as the instrument used. Profiling of TCR beta VDJ combinations and CDR3 sequences used genomic DNA as the template. The raw public data were reprocessed by TCRdb itself: fastp quality trimming at Q25, MiXCR clonotype calling, in-frame beta chains only. Entries are consolidated by CDR3 protein sequence, retaining the most common genes and DNA. The sample contains approximately 150,000 distinct CDR3 sequences, 40% to 55% of them found a single time. The ten largest account for 3.2% of the sample. Expansion of CD8+CD57+ cells had been shown by flow cytometry in the patients chosen for sequencing. The sample taken for sequencing was sorted CD4+, CD8+, or CD8+CD57+ T cells (not recorded which) from PBMCs. The receptor source for this set is a human donor with aplastic anemia.

The chain carries TRBV29-1 and TRBJ1-2; 10 positions agree with TRBD1. Germline CDR1 SQVTM, CDR2 ANQGSEA. The V gene end was trimmed by 7 bases and the J gene end by 3 bases; junction bases not matched to a gene: 2. This CDR3 has 12 residues. The CDR3 coding sequence is TGCAGCGGGGGGACAGGGGACTATGGCTACACCTTC. Translation: CSGGTGDYGYTF.

This clonotype appeared many times. The V call is TRBV20-1, the J call TRBJ1-3, with 7 bases aligning to TRBD1. With 6 bases clipped from V and 1 base from J, the junction kept 3 bases outside the gene matches. CDR1 and CDR2 (germline): DFQATT, SNEGSKA (reference sequence). The CDR3 runs to 13 residues. CDR3 in amino acids: CSATRGSGNTIYF. The CDR3 DNA reads TGCAGTGCCACCAGGGGGTCTGGAAACACCATATATTTT.

This clonotype was observed at least ten times. The chain combines TRBV29-1 with TRBJ2-5, with D possibly being TRBD1 (5 bases). V lost 5 bases, J lost 5 bases, and 18 bases lay in between. The CDR3 spans 14 residues. Germline V gives CDR1 SQVTM, CDR2 ANQGSEA. The CDR3 bases are TGCAGCGTTTTTGGGCAGGGATTAGGGGAGACCCAGTACTTC. Translation: CSVFGQGLGETQYF.

CDR3 protein: CAISEHRATTQPQHF. The CDR3 DNA sequence: TGTGCCATCAGTGAGCACAGGGCCACGACCCAGCCCCAGCATTTT. V is TRBV10-3 and J is TRBJ1-5; a weak D match, TRBD1 (6 bases). Germline V gives CDR1 ENHRY, CDR2 SYGVKD. The V gene lost 2 bases and the J gene lost 7 bases, with 15 bases spanning the gap. The CDR3 contains 15 residues.

This clonotype was recorded at least ten times. Sequence at one end of the junction differs from germline and may be a read error. The CDR3 nucleotides are TGTGCCAGCAGTGAATCGGGGGGGGACTTCGGAAAACTGCTTTTT. This sequence encodes CASSESGGDFGKLLF. The chain employs TRBV25-1 and TRBJ1-4; a possible D gene is TRBD1 (5 bases). The CDR3 sequence is 15 residues long. CDR1 is MGHDK, CDR2 SYGVNS, per germline.

The rearrangement links TRBV29-1 to TRBJ2-5; 8 bases are a match to TRBD1. Germline CDR1 is SQVTM and CDR2 is ANQGSEA. This CDR3 region has 13 residues. V dropped 7 bases and J dropped 1; count of bases not matched to a gene: 5. CDR3 residues: CSAGGQAQETQYF. The CDR3, as DNA: TGCAGCGCTGGGGGACAGGCCCAAGAGACCCAGTACTTC.

With regard to this clonotype: A much larger clone lies a single base off, so this may be a read error. The rearrangement uses TRBV27 and TRBJ1-1, with TRBD1 as a possible D gene (5 bases). This CDR3 has 15 residues. CDR1 is MNHEY, CDR2 SMNVEV, per germline (reference sequence). Here the CDR3 DNA reads TGTGCCAGCAGTTTATTGGGACCACAGAACACTGAAGCTTGCTTT. Its translation is CASSLLGPQNTEACF.

Note on this clonotype: A read error may produce the germline difference seen at one junction end. The rearrangement joins TRBV19 to TRBJ2-7; D gene unclear. Germline CDR1 and CDR2: LNHDA and SQIVND (reference sequence). There are 13 residues in the CDR3. CDR3 loop: CASSIDRTVEQHF. In DNA, the CDR3 is TGTGCCAGTAGTATAGATCGGACGGTTGAGCAGCACTTC. Full variable domain (rest looked up from reference TRBV19 and TRBJ2-7): DGGITQSPKYLFRKEGQNVTLSCEQNLNHDAMYWYRQDPGQGLRLIYYSQIVNDFQKGDIAEGYSVSREKKESFPLTVTSAQKNPTAFYLCASSIDRTVEQHFGPGTRLTVT.

This chain connects TRBV15 to TRBJ2-7; TRBD2 matches at 7 bases. With 5 bases clipped from V and 0 bases from J, the junction kept 4 bases outside the gene matches. Germline CDR1 is LNHNV and CDR2 is YYDKDF (reference sequence). The CDR3 is 14 residues long. CDR3 bases: TGTGCCACCAGCGGGCGGGGGACCTCCTACGAGCAGTACTTC. Residues: CATSGRGTSYEQYF.

Comments on this clonotype: This could be a read error, since a much larger clone is one nucleotide away. V usage is TRBV12-3 or TRBV12-4 and J usage is TRBJ2-5; TRBD1 aligns across 9 bases. The V gene end was trimmed by 5 bases and the J gene end by 4 bases; junction bases not matched to a gene: 5. The CDR3 is made up of 14 amino acids. In DNA, the CDR3 is TGTGCCAGCAGTCACAGGGGGCTTGGAGAGACCCAGTACTTC. Translation gives CASSHRGLGETQYF.

In this sample, this clonotype turned up many times. The chain links TRBV20-1 to TRBJ1-5; D unclear. Germline CDR1 reads DFQATT; CDR2 reads SNEGSKA (reference sequence). V shed 2 bases and J shed 0 bases, with 5 bases lying between them. This CDR3 has 13 residues. CDR3 loop: CSARSISNQPQHF. In nucleotides, the CDR3 is TGCAGTGCTAGATCAATTAGCAATCAGCCCCAGCATTTT.

Ten or more counts support this clonotype. The rearrangement joins TRBV20-1 to TRBJ2-2; 11 bases align to TRBD1. Trimming at V came to 3 bases and at J to 5 bases, leaving 5 bases not matched to a gene. The germline gives CDR1 DFQATT, CDR2 SNEGSKA (reference sequence). The length of the CDR3 is 15 residues. CDR3 loop: CSARRGTGGTGELFF. The CDR3 DNA is TGCAGTGCTAGGAGAGGGACAGGGGGGACCGGGGAGCTGTTTTTT.

The genes are TRBV7-2 and TRBJ2-3, with TRBD2 as a possible D gene (6 bases). V was clipped by 7 bases and J by 4 bases, with 12 bases between them. The germline CDR1 and CDR2 sequences are SGHTA and FQGNSA. The CDR3 is 13 residues long. The CDR3 DNA follows: TGTGCCAGCACATGGGGGGTGTCAGATACGCAGTATTTT. Translation gives CASTWGVSDTQYF.

This clonotype showed up just a few times. The chain is built from TRBV15 and TRBJ2-1; perhaps D is TRBD1 or TRBD2 (6 bases each). Deletions cut 11 bases from V and 7 bases from J, with 15 bases between. The germline CDR1 and CDR2 sequences are LNHNV and YYDKDF (reference sequence). The CDR3 length is 12 residues. The CDR3 region has the DNA TGTGCCGGGGGGCGGACTGGGAATGAGCAGTTCTTC. Its translation is CAGGRTGNEQFF.

This clonotype was recorded many times. The chain joins TRBV29-1 to TRBJ1-4, with D possibly TRBD1 on 5 matching bases. Trimming took off 3 bases at V and 1 base at J, with 6 bases between the two ends. CDR1 and CDR2 (germline): SQVTM, ANQGSEA. This CDR3 has 13 residues. The CDR3 sequence is CSVDGGTNEKLFF. CDR3 nucleotides: TGCAGCGTTGATGGGGGAACTAATGAAAAACTGTTTTTT.

This clonotype has a handful of counts. The chain recombines TRBV7-8 with TRBJ1-2; 7 nucleotides line up with TRBD1. Germline CDR1 is SGHVS and CDR2 is FQNEAQ. After removal of 9 bases from V and 2 bases from J, the junction contained 3 bases not matched to a gene. CDR3 size: 12 residues. CDR3 residues: CARSTGNYGYTF. The CDR3 nucleotides are TGTGCCAGATCGACAGGGAACTATGGCTACACCTTC.